The next 21 T cell receptor beta chains were all read from a single sample in a study of T cell repertoires in cytomegalovirus infection. Via MiXCR, TCRdb re-called the reads, giving one row per CDR3 protein. Among some 180,000 distinct CDR3 sequences listed, roughly 15% were seen once. The material sequenced was CD8+ T cells from PBMCs. The receptors were sampled from a human donor in good health (CMV status not recorded). Some clones in this sample may be carry-over from other donors' samples.

This clonotype was seen a few times. The chain combines TRBV2 with TRBJ2-2; either TRBD1 or TRBD2 may supply D (5 bases each). Germline V lookup: CDR1 SNHLY, CDR2 FYNNEI. The V end lost 0 bases, the J end lost 2 bases, and 13 bases lay between the germline ends. The CDR3 spans 17 residues. CDR3 in amino acids: CASSEAPGPSNTGELFF. In DNA, the CDR3 is TGTGCCAGCAGTGAAGCGCCGGGGCCCTCAAACACCGGGGAGCTGTTTTTT.

This clonotype was detected many times. J is TRBJ2-2 and V is TRBV7-9, with D possibly TRBD1 on 6 matching bases. Germline CDR1 reads SEHNR; CDR2 reads FQNEAQ (reference sequence). The CDR3 sequence is 18 residues long. Trimming took off 3 bases at V and 0 bases at J, with 17 bases between the two ends. CDR3 in DNA: TGTGCCAGCAGCTTCCCGAGGTGGGGACAAGCGAACACCGGGGAGCTGTTTTTT. This encodes CASSFPRWGQANTGELFF.

This clonotype was picked up a small number of times. This chain uses TRBV18 with TRBJ2-5; the D is unclear. Germline V gene data show CDR1 as KGHSH and CDR2 as LQKENI. The CDR3 length is 16 residues. V gave up 2 bases and J gave up 2 bases, with 15 bases separating them. The chain's CDR3 is CASSPWSAREQETQYF. The CDR3 bases are TGTGCCAGCTCACCATGGAGCGCCCGAGAACAAGAGACCCAGTACTTC. The variable domain in full, with the rest retrieved from reference TRBV18 and TRBJ2-5, is NAGVMQNPRHLVRRRGQEARLRCSPMKGHSHVYWYRQLPEEGLKFMVYLQKENIIDESGMPKERFSAEFPKEGPSILRIQQVVRGDSAAYFCASSPWSAREQETQYFGPGTRLLVL.

The gene calls are TRBV29-1 and TRBJ2-3, with 7 bases aligning to TRBD1. Germline V gives CDR1 SQVTM, CDR2 ANQGSEA. The CDR3 runs 14 residues. The V gene end was trimmed by 6 bases and the J gene end by 2 bases; junction bases not matched to a gene: 8. The CDR3 spells CSVTSGQFTDTQYF. Here the CDR3 DNA reads TGCAGCGTGACATCGGGACAGTTCACAGATACGCAGTATTTT.

Only a few counts were recorded for this clonotype. The chain recombines TRBV30 with TRBJ2-5; D ambiguous. The V gene's germline CDR1 is GTSNPN and CDR2 SVGIG (reference sequence). This CDR3 has 12 amino acids. Between the trimmed V and J ends, which lost 0 bases and 5 bases, there was a span of 7 bases. The CDR3 DNA follows: TGTGCCTGGAGTGTAGTGGGGGAGACCCAGTACTTC. This encodes CAWSVVGETQYF.

This clonotype came up a few times. The chain employs TRBV7-9 and TRBJ1-1; the match to TRBD1 covers 12 bases. This CDR3 has 16 amino acids. Germline V CDR1 and CDR2: SEHNR, FQNEAQ (reference sequence). After removal of 6 bases from V and 5 bases from J, the junction contained 10 bases not matched to a gene. This chain's CDR3 is CASRLIRDRGRTEAFF. The CDR3 DNA follows: TGTGCCAGCAGGCTCATCCGGGACAGGGGGCGGACTGAAGCTTTCTTT.

This clonotype was observed a few times. The V gene is TRBV12-3 or TRBV12-4, the J gene TRBJ2-7, with a tentative D call TRBD2 (6 bases). There are 13 residues in the CDR3. The V end lost 6 bases, the J end lost 2 bases, and 11 bases lay between the germline ends. CDR3 DNA: TGTGCCAGCAGCCCGGGGGAAACCTACGAGCAGTACTTC. It is translated as CASSPGETYEQYF.

The V and J genes are TRBV7-6 and TRBJ2-3; perhaps D is TRBD1 or TRBD2 (5 bases each). Germline V gives CDR1 SGHVS, CDR2 FNYEAQ. V was cut by 3 bases and J by 4 bases, with 17 bases left in between. The CDR3 extends over 16 amino acids. The CDR3 here is CASSFGEGTGPDTQYF. The CDR3, as DNA: TGTGCCAGCAGCTTTGGCGAGGGGACGGGCCCAGATACGCAGTATTTT.

The table lists this clonotype with a few counts. The chain couples TRBV28 to TRBJ2-1; TRBD2 aligns across 12 bases. This CDR3 is built from 15 residues. CDR1 is MDHEN and CDR2 is SYDVKM in the germline V gene. V trimming: 6 bases; J trimming: 3 bases; junction bases outside the gene matches: 3. The CDR3 sequence is CASRSLAGGYNEQFF. The DNA of the CDR3 is TGTGCCAGCAGGTCACTAGCGGGGGGCTACAATGAGCAGTTCTTC.

The chain has TRBV12-3 or TRBV12-4 and TRBJ2-1; tentatively, D is TRBD1 (5 bases). The length of the CDR3 is 12 residues. V lost 4 bases and J lost 10, with 11 bases in between. The CDR3 DNA reads TGTGCCAGCAGTTCCTCAGGGAACGAGCAGTTCTTC. Translated: CASSSSGNEQFF.

This clonotype was recorded at least ten times. This rearrangement joins TRBV7-8 to TRBJ1-5; 7 bases line up with TRBD1. Trimming at V came to 5 bases and at J to 4 bases, leaving 14 bases not matched to a gene. The CDR3 extends over 17 amino acids. Germline CDR1 is SGHVS and CDR2 is FQNEAQ. The CDR3 protein is CASSLTTGVTFNQPQHF. The CDR3 coding sequence is TGTGCCAGCAGCCTAACAACAGGGGTAACCTTTAATCAGCCCCAGCATTTT.

V gene TRBV20-1 combines with J gene TRBJ2-7; TRBD2 might be the D (6 bases). Germline loops: CDR1 DFQATT, CDR2 SNEGSKA (reference sequence). This CDR3 is 15 amino acids long. Trimming removed 1 base from V and 2 bases from J, with 15 bases in between. CDR3 coding DNA: TGCAGTGCTAGAGGGGCTGCGGGGCTCCCCTACGAGCAGTACTTC. It yields the protein CSARGAAGLPYEQYF.

This chain connects TRBV25-1 to TRBJ1-4; tentative D call: TRBD1 (6 bases). The ends were cut back, 3 bases at V and 8 bases at J, with 16 bases in the middle. The CDR3 runs to 15 residues. Germline assignment: CDR1 MGHDK and CDR2 SYGVNS. CDR3 nucleotides: TGTGCCAGCAGTGAGGGTGAGGGGGTACGAGAAAAACTGTTTTTT. It encodes CASSEGEGVREKLFF.

The genes are TRBV28 and TRBJ2-5; TRBD1 matches 8 bases. Germline CDR1 and CDR2: MDHEN and SYDVKM. V shed 2 bases, J shed 2 bases, and the junction held 4 bases outside the gene matches. This CDR3 spans 15 amino acids. CDR3 residues: CASSLSRQGQETQYF. CDR3 bases: TGTGCCAGCAGTTTAAGTCGACAGGGGCAAGAGACCCAGTACTTC.

V and J are TRBV7-9 and TRBJ2-7; D is perhaps TRBD1 (5 bases). Germline V gene data show CDR1 as SEHNR and CDR2 as FQNEAQ (reference sequence). The V and J ends lost 3 bases and 5 bases respectively, with 11 bases between them. The CDR3 covers 13 residues. CDR3 sequence (DNA): TGTGCCAGCAGCTTGTTCCAGGGTCACGAGCAGTACTTC. Its protein is CASSLFQGHEQYF. Variable domain in full (rest from reference TRBV7-9 and TRBJ2-7): DTGVSQNPRHKITKRGQNVTFRCDPISEHNRLYWYRQTLGQGPEFLTYFQNEAQLEKSRLLSDRFSAERPKGSFSTLEIQRTEQGDSAMYLCASSLFQGHEQYFGPGTRLTVT.

The rearrangement joins TRBV7-9 to TRBJ2-7; TRBD1 aligns across 12 bases. Germline V gene sequence: CDR1 SEHNR, CDR2 FQNEAQ (reference sequence). This CDR3 has 16 amino acids. J was trimmed by 3 bases and V by 4 bases; bases with no gene match: 7. The CDR3 protein is CASSSPGQGAFYEQYF. The CDR3 bases are TGTGCCAGCAGCTCCCCGGGACAGGGGGCTTTCTACGAGCAGTACTTC. Looking up the rest from reference TRBV7-9 and TRBJ2-7 gives the full variable domain: DTGVSQNPRHKITKRGQNVTFRCDPISEHNRLYWYRQTLGQGPEFLTYFQNEAQLEKSRLLSDRFSAERPKGSFSTLEIQRTEQGDSAMYLCASSSPGQGAFYEQYFGPGTRLTVT.

The chain recombines TRBV20-1 with TRBJ2-7, with 10 bases fitting TRBD1. This CDR3 is built from 13 residues. J lost 5 bases, V lost 4 bases, and 5 bases had no gene match. In germline, CDR1 is DFQATT, CDR2 SNEGSKA (reference sequence). CDR3 loop: CSATGTGVDEQYF. The CDR3 nucleotides read TGCAGTGCTACGGGGACAGGGGTGGACGAGCAGTACTTC.

This chain links TRBV24-1 with TRBJ1-2, with 7 bases fitting TRBD1. With V trimmed by 1 base and J by 7 bases, 5 bases remained unmatched. CDR3 length: 14 residues. From germline, CDR1 is KGHDR and CDR2 SFDVKD. In nucleotides, the CDR3 is TGTGCCACCAGTGATTTCGGACAGGAGCTTGGCTACACCTTC. This sequence encodes CATSDFGQELGYTF.

The chain carries TRBV12-3 or TRBV12-4 and TRBJ2-7, with TRBD1 identical over 8 bases. The CDR3 runs 13 residues. Trimming cost V 5 bases and J 3 bases; bases outside gene matches: 3. The CDR3 spells CASSPDRVYEQYF. The CDR3 DNA follows: TGTGCCAGCAGTCCGGACAGGGTCTACGAGCAGTACTTC.

This chain joins TRBV27 and TRBJ1-1, with D uncertain. The CDR3 has 11 residues. Germline V CDR1 and CDR2: MNHEY, SMNVEV (reference sequence). This CDR3 reads CVVGKNTEAFF. The CDR3 DNA sequence: TGTGTCGTAGGGAAGAACACTGAAGCTTTCTTT.

This clonotype came up many times. The chain recombines TRBV6-2 or TRBV6-3 with TRBJ2-7; 7 bases fit TRBD1. The CDR3 spans 12 residues. With 8 bases clipped from V and 1 base from J, the junction kept 2 bases outside the gene matches. Germline V gives CDR1 MNHEY, CDR2 SVGEGT. The CDR3 reads CASGDSSYEQYF. CDR3 sequence (DNA): TGTGCCAGCGGGGACAGTTCCTACGAGCAGTACTTC.